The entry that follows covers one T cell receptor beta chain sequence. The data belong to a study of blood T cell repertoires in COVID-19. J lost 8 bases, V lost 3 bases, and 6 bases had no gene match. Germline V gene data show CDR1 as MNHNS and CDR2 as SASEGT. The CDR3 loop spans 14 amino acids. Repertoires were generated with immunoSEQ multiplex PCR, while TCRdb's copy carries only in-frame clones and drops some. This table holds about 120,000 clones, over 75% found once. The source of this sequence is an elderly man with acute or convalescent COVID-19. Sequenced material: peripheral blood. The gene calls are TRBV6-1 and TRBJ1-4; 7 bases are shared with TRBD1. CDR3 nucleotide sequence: TGTGCCAGCAGTGATAAGGGGGCCGGGGAAAAACTGTTTTTT. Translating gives CASSDKGAGEKLFF.